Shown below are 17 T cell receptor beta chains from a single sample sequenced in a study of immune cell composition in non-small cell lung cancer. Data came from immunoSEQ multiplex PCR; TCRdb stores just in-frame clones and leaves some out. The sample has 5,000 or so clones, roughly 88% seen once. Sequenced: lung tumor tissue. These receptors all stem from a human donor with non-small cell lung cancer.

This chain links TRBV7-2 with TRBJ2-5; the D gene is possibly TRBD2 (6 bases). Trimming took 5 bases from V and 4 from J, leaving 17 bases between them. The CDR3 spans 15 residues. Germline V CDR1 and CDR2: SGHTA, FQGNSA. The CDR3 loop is CASSPRSRGRETQYF. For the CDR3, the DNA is TGTGCCAGCAGCCCAAGATCACGGGGGAGAGAGACCCAGTACTTC.

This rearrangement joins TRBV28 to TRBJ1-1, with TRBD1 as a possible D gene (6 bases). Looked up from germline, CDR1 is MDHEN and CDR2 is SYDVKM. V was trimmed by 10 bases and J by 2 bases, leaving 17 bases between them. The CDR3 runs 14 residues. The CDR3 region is CATSSGALNTEAFF. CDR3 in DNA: TGTGCCACCTCCTCAGGGGCTTTAAACACTGAAGCTTTCTTT.

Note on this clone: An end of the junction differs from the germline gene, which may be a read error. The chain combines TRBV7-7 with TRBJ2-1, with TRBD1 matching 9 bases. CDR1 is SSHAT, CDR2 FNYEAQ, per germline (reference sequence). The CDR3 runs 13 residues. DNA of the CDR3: TGTGCTAGCAGCCGGGACAGGGAGTATGAGCAGTTCTTC. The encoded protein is CASSRDREYEQFF.

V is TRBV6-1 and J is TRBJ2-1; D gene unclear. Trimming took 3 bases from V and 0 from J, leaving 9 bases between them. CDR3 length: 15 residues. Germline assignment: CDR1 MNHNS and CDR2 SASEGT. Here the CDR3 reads CASSDEEASYNEQFF. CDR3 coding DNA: TGTGCCAGCAGTGACGAAGAAGCCTCCTACAATGAGCAGTTCTTC.

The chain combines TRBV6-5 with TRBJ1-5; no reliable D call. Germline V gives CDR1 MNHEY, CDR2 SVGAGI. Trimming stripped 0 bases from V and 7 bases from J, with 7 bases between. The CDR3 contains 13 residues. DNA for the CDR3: TGTGCCAGCAGTTACTCGCAGTGGCAGCCCCAGCATTTT. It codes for CASSYSQWQPQHF.

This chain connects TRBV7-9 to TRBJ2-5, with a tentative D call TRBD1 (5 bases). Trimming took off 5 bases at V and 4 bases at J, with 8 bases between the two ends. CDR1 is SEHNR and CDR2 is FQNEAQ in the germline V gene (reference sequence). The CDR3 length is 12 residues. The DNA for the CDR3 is TGTGCCAGCAGCCCAAGGGGAGAGACCCAGTACTTC. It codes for CASSPRGETQYF.

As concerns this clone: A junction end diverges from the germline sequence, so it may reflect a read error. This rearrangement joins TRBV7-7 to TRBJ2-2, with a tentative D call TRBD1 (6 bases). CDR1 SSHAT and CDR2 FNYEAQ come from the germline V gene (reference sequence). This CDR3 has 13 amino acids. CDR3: CASSPTGTGELFF. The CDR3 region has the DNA TGTGCTAGCAGCCCCACAGGGACCGGGGAGCTGTTTTTT.

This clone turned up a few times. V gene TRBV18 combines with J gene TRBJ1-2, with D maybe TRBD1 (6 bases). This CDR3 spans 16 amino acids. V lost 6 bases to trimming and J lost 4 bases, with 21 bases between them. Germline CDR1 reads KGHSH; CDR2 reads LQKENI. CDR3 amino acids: CASSHPLQGRIYGYTF. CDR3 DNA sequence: TGTGCCAGCTCCCACCCGCTCCAGGGGCGCATCTATGGCTACACCTTC.

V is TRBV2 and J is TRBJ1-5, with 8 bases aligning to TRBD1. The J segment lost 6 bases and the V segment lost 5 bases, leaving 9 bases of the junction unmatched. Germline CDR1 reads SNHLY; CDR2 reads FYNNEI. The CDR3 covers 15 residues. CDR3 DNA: TGTGCCAGCAGTCTTGACAGGGGCGCCGGTCAGCCCCAGCATTTT. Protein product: CASSLDRGAGQPQHF.

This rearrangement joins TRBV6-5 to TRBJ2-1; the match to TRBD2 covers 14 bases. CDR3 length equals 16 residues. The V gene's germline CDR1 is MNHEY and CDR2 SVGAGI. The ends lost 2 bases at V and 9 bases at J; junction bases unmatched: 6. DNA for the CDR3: TGTGCCAGCAGTTACCCGACTAGCGGGAGGGCCTCTGAGCAGTTCTTC. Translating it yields CASSYPTSGRASEQFF.

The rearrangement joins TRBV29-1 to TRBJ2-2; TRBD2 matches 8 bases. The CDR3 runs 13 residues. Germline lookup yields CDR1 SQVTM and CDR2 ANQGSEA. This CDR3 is CGTRGANTGELFF. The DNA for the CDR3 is TGCGGGACTAGGGGGGCGAACACCGGGGAGCTGTTTTTT.

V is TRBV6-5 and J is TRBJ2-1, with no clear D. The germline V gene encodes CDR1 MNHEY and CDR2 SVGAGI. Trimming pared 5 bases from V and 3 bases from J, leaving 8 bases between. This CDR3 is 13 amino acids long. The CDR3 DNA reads TGTGCCAGCAGTAGTCAGGACTACAATGAGCAGTTCTTC. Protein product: CASSSQDYNEQFF.

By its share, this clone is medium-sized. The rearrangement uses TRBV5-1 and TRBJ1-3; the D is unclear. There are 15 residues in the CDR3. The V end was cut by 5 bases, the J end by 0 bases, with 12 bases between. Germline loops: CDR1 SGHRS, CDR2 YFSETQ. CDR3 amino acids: CASRARENSGNTIYF. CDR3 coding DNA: TGCGCCAGCAGGGCCCGGGAAAACTCTGGAAACACCATATATTTT.

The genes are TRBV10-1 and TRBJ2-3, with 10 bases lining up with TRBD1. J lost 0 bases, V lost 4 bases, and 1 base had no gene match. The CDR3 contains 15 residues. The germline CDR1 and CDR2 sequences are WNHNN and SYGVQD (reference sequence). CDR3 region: CASSGTGGSTDTQYF. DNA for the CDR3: TGCGCCAGCAGTGGGACAGGGGGAAGCACAGATACGCAGTATTTT.

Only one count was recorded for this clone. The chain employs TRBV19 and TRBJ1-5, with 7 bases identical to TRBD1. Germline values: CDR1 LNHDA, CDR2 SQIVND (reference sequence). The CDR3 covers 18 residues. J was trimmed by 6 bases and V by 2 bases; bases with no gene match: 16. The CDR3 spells CASSIPSWTGGIRQPQHF. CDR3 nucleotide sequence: TGTGCCAGTAGTATACCGTCCTGGACAGGAGGTATTCGTCAGCCCCAGCATTTT.

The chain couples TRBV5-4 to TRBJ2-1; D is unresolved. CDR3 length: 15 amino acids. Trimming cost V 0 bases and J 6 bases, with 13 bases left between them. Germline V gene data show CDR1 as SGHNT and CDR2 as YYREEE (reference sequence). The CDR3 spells CASSLVLGHVNEQFF. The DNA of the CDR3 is TGTGCCAGCAGCTTGGTTCTAGGTCATGTCAATGAGCAGTTCTTC.

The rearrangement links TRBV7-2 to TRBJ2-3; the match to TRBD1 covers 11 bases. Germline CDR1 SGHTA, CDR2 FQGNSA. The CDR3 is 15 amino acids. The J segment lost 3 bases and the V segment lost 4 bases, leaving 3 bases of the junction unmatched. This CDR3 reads CASSWTGGRTDTQYF. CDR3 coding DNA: TGTGCCAGCAGCTGGACAGGGGGCAGGACAGATACGCAGTATTTT.